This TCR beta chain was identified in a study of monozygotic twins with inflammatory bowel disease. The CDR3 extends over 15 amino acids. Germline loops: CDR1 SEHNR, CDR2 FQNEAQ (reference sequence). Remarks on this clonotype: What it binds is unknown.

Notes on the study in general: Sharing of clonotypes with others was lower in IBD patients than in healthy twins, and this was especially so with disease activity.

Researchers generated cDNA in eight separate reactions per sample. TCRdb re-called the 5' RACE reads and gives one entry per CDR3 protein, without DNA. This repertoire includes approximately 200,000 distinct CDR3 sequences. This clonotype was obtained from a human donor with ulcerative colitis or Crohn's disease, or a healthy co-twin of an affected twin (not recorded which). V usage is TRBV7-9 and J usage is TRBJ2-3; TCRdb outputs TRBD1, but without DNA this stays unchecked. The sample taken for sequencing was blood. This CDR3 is CASTSGRGHTDTQYF.